These 27 T cell receptor beta chains share one sample of origin, sequenced in a study of cytomegalovirus exposure and HLA in healthy donors. The protocol was immunoSEQ multiplex PCR, while the TCRdb copy is restricted to in-frame clones and leaves out a portion. The sample includes some 170,000 clones, roughly 80% of them seen just once. The sequencing input was PBMCs. The receptors here all came from a man younger than 40 in good health and CMV-seropositive.

This clone was picked up a small number of times. The chain combines TRBV9 with TRBJ2-2, with TRBD2 identical over 9 bases. V lost 2 bases and J lost 1; bases outside the gene matches: 0. This CDR3 is built from 15 residues. Germline V gene data show CDR1 as SGDLS and CDR2 as YYNGEE. CDR3 residues: CASSVSGGNTGELFF. In DNA, the CDR3 is TGTGCCAGCAGCGTTAGCGGGGGGAACACCGGGGAGCTGTTTTTT.

The chain couples TRBV5-6 to TRBJ2-6; no firm D call. The ends were cut back, 0 bases at V and 12 bases at J, with 4 bases in the middle. The CDR3 runs 11 residues. Germline assignment: CDR1 SGHDT and CDR2 YYEEEE. DNA of the CDR3: TGTGCCAGCAGCTTGGCTCGCGTCCTGACTTTC. Amino acid sequence: CASSLARVLTF. Together with reference TRBV5-6 and TRBJ2-6, the CDR3 gives the full variable domain: DAGVTQSPTHLIKTRGQQVTLRCSPKSGHDTVSWYQQALGQGPQFIFQYYEEEERQRGNFPDRFSGHQFPNYSSELNVNALLLGDSALYLCASSLARVLTFGAGSRLTVL.

This chain connects TRBV7-2 to TRBJ2-7, with D possibly being TRBD2 (6 bases). This CDR3 is built from 13 residues. The V gene's germline CDR1 is SGHTA and CDR2 FQGNSA. The germline V and J ends were trimmed by 0 bases and 6 bases, with 9 bases remaining between them. CDR3: CASSLAREAEQYF. DNA for the CDR3: TGTGCCAGCAGCTTAGCGCGGGAAGCCGAGCAGTACTTC.

This clone has more than one count but fewer than ten. The chain joins TRBV18 to TRBJ2-1; 8 nucleotides line up with TRBD2. The J segment lost 9 bases and the V segment lost 2 bases, leaving 9 bases of the junction unmatched. The V gene's germline CDR1 is KGHSH and CDR2 LQKENI. This CDR3 region has 15 residues. CDR3 in DNA: TGTGCCAGCTCACCATATGGCGGGGGGCTGGCTGAGCAGTTCTTC. Residues: CASSPYGGGLAEQFF. Based on the CDR3 plus reference TRBV18 and TRBJ2-1, the full variable domain is NAGVMQNPRHLVRRRGQEARLRCSPMKGHSHVYWYRQLPEEGLKFMVYLQKENIIDESGMPKERFSAEFPKEGPSILRIQQVVRGDSAAYFCASSPYGGGLAEQFFGPGTRLTVL.

The gene calls are TRBV5-8 and TRBJ2-2; 7 bases fit TRBD2. Trimming removed 4 bases from V and 2 bases from J; junction bases left unmatched: 8. The germline V gene encodes CDR1 SGHTS and CDR2 YDEGEE. CDR3 length: 16 amino acids. The CDR3: CASSLLGGRNTGELFF. CDR3 nucleotide sequence: TGTGCCAGCAGCCTTTTGGGGGGGAGAAACACCGGGGAGCTGTTTTTT.

The chain employs TRBV4-3 and TRBJ2-1; D gene ambiguous. V was pared by 0 bases and J by 5 bases, with 2 bases between. The CDR3 loop spans 12 amino acids. Germline assignment: CDR1 LGHNA and CDR2 YSLEER. The CDR3 DNA is TGCGCCAGCAGCCAAGACGACAATGAGCAGTTCTTC. This sequence encodes CASSQDDNEQFF.

J is TRBJ2-4 and V is TRBV29-1; 8 bases map to TRBD1. The CDR3 consists of 19 residues. V was clipped by 1 base and J by 0 bases; unmatched bases: 14. Germline V lookup: CDR1 SQVTM, CDR2 ANQGSEA. The CDR3, as DNA: TGCAGCGTTGAAGTGAGGGGGTCTGGACAGGGTTCAGCCAAAAACATTCAGTACTTC. As protein: CSVEVRGSGQGSAKNIQYF. Supplemented by reference TRBV29-1 and TRBJ2-4, the full variable domain reads SAVISQKPSRDICQRGTSLTIQCQVDSQVTMMFWYRQQPGQSLTLIATANQGSEATYESGFVIDKFPISRPNLTFSTLTVSNMSPEDSSIYLCSVEVRGSGQGSAKNIQYFGAGTRLSVL.

V usage is TRBV4-1 and J usage is TRBJ2-7; 10 bases match TRBD1. The CDR3 is 17 amino acids. Germline V gene sequence: CDR1 MGHRA, CDR2 YSYEKL. J gave up 4 bases and V 4 bases, and 13 bases lay outside the gene matches. The CDR3 spells CASSRLLRDRGSYEQYF. The CDR3 DNA is TGCGCCAGCAGCCGACTACTCCGGGACAGGGGTTCGTACGAGCAGTACTTC.

This chain connects TRBV4-1 to TRBJ2-1, with 10 bases fitting TRBD2. V lost 4 bases, J lost 3 bases, and 3 bases stayed unmatched. Germline V gene lookup returns CDR1 MGHRA and CDR2 YSYEKL. CDR3 length: 15 residues. The CDR3 nucleotides are TGCGCCAGCAGCCCCGAGCGGGGGGGCTACAATGAGCAGTTCTTC. Its translation: CASSPERGGYNEQFF.

This rearrangement joins TRBV5-1 to TRBJ2-3; 11 bases match TRBD2. The CDR3 contains 16 residues. The J segment lost 1 base and the V segment lost 3 bases, leaving 4 bases of the junction unmatched. The germline V gene has CDR1 SGHRS and CDR2 YFSETQ. The CDR3 coding sequence is TGCGCCAGCAGCTGGGGACTAGCGGATGGCACAGATACGCAGTATTTT. It encodes CASSWGLADGTDTQYF. The entire variable domain, with the rest obtained from reference TRBV5-1 and TRBJ2-3, is as follows: KAGVTQTPRYLIKTRGQQVTLSCSPISGHRSVSWYQQTPGQGLQFLFEYFSETQRNKGNFPGRFSGRQFSNSRSEMNVSTLELGDSALYLCASSWGLADGTDTQYFGPGTRLTVL.

V usage is TRBV5-6 and J usage is TRBJ1-2; D gene unclear. The CDR3 loop spans 15 amino acids. V lost 1 base, J lost 0 bases, and 10 bases lay in between. Germline CDR1 is SGHDT and CDR2 is YYEEEE. The chain's CDR3 is CASSLTGLSNYGYTF. The CDR3, as DNA: TGTGCCAGCAGCTTGACGGGTCTATCTAACTATGGCTACACCTTC.

J is TRBJ1-2 and V is TRBV21-1. TRBV21-1 is termed a pseudogene. The CDR3 has 15 amino acids. The CDR3 DNA reads as TGTGCCAGCAGCAGCAGCCGGGGGGCAGTCTATGGCTACACCTTC. Translation gives CASSSSRGAVYGYTF.

V usage is TRBV11-3 and J usage is TRBJ1-1; tentative D call: TRBD1 (6 bases). The CDR3 has 13 amino acids. The V gene's germline CDR1 is SGHNT and CDR2 YENEEA. Deletions cut 7 bases from V and 5 bases from J, with 14 bases between. This CDR3 reads CASTGRGETEAFF. CDR3 coding DNA: TGTGCCAGCACGGGCAGGGGTGAAACTGAAGCTTTCTTT.

The rearrangement joins TRBV30 to TRBJ2-2; 7 bases are a match to TRBD1. Germline V gene lookup returns CDR1 GTSNPN and CDR2 SVGIG (reference sequence). The CDR3 totals 12 residues. V gave up 3 bases and J gave up 7 bases; unmatched junction bases: 2. This CDR3 reads CAWSGDSGELFF. The CDR3 region has the DNA TGTGCCTGGAGCGGGGACAGCGGGGAGCTGTTTTTT.

J is TRBJ2-3 and V is TRBV5-5, with 10 bases identical to TRBD1. Trimming removed 9 bases from V and 6 bases from J; junction bases left unmatched: 7. The CDR3 runs 13 residues. Looked up from germline, CDR1 is SGHKS and CDR2 is YYEKEE (reference sequence). The CDR3 sequence: CAIKGTGEDTQYF. The CDR3 DNA reads as TGTGCCATCAAGGGGACAGGGGAGGATACGCAGTATTTT.

In this sample, this clone turned up a few times. The chain uses TRBV7-9 and TRBJ2-5; tentative D call: TRBD2 (5 bases). V lost 5 bases to trimming and J lost 4 bases, with 17 bases between them. From germline, CDR1 is SEHNR and CDR2 FQNEAQ (reference sequence). The CDR3 is 15 amino acids. The CDR3 loop reads CASSPPLRAGETQYF. The CDR3 DNA sequence: TGTGCCAGCAGCCCCCCCCTCCGGGCGGGAGAGACCCAGTACTTC.

This sequence joins TRBV9 and TRBJ2-3; 8 nucleotides align to TRBD2. The CDR3 is 18 amino acids. V shed 3 bases, J shed 1 base, and the junction held 13 bases outside the gene matches. Per the germline V gene, CDR1 is SGDLS and CDR2 is YYNGEE. In DNA form, the CDR3 reads TGTGCCAGCAGCGCCAGCGTCTTAGCGGGGAGGGGCACAGATACGCAGTATTTT. This translates into CASSASVLAGRGTDTQYF.

This clone has a single count. The chain carries TRBV29-1 and TRBJ1-4; TRBD1 might be the D (5 bases). V was cut by 3 bases and J by 3 bases, with 8 bases left in between. The CDR3 consists of 13 residues. Germline V CDR1 and CDR2: SQVTM, ANQGSEA. The CDR3 spells CSVDGGSNEKLFF. The CDR3 nucleotides read TGCAGCGTTGACGGGGGTTCTAATGAAAAACTGTTTTTT. The variable domain in full, with the rest retrieved from reference TRBV29-1 and TRBJ1-4, is SAVISQKPSRDICQRGTSLTIQCQVDSQVTMMFWYRQQPGQSLTLIATANQGSEATYESGFVIDKFPISRPNLTFSTLTVSNMSPEDSSIYLCSVDGGSNEKLFFGSGTQLSVL.

The chain uses TRBV7-6 and TRBJ2-1, with 11 bases that match TRBD2. The junction had 11 bases not matched to a gene; V was cut back by 8 bases and J by 8 bases. From germline, CDR1 is SGHVS and CDR2 FNYEAQ. The CDR3 length is 15 residues. The CDR3 nucleotides read TGTGCCAGCTCCCGGGGTAGCGGGGGGGCCTATGAGCAGTTCTTC. Its translation is CASSRGSGGAYEQFF.

The chain has TRBV15 and TRBJ1-3; 8 bases are a match to TRBD1. J lost 2 bases, V lost 4 bases, and 4 bases had no gene match. CDR1 and CDR2 (germline): LNHNV, YYDKDF (reference sequence). The CDR3 runs 15 residues. CDR3 loop: CATSTRTGPGNTIYF. CDR3 nucleotide sequence: TGTGCCACCAGCACGCGGACAGGGCCTGGAAACACCATATATTTT. The whole variable domain, filled in from reference TRBV15 and TRBJ1-3, reads DAMVIQNPRYQVTQFGKPVTLSCSQTLNHNVMYWYQQKSSQAPKLLFHYYDKDFNNEADTPDNFQSRRPNTSFCFLDIRSPGLGDTAMYLCATSTRTGPGNTIYFGEGSWLTVV.

V and J are TRBV28 and TRBJ1-5; 12 bases agree with TRBD1. Trimming cost V 3 bases and J 6 bases; bases outside gene matches: 3. The CDR3 sequence is 15 residues long. Looked up from germline, CDR1 is MDHEN and CDR2 is SYDVKM. The CDR3: CASSLGQGASQPQHF. CDR3 DNA: TGTGCCAGCAGTTTGGGACAGGGGGCAAGTCAGCCCCAGCATTTT.

The V call is TRBV27, the J call TRBJ2-3; 10 positions match TRBD2. Per the germline V gene, CDR1 is MNHEY and CDR2 is SMNVEV (reference sequence). The CDR3 is made up of 16 amino acids. V shed 7 bases and J 5 bases; nucleotides not matched to a gene: 12. The CDR3 bases are TGTGCCAGCACTCGGACTAGCGGTGGGCTAGGAGATACGCAGTATTTT. This codes for CASTRTSGGLGDTQYF.

The chain recombines TRBV2 with TRBJ2-3; TRBD1 matches at 8 bases. Germline-derived CDR1 and CDR2 are SNHLY and FYNNEI. The length of the CDR3 is 15 residues. The ends lost 8 bases at V and 2 bases at J; junction bases unmatched: 9. CDR3 amino acids: CASPSGTGDTDTQYF. The CDR3 DNA follows: TGTGCCAGCCCGTCCGGGACAGGAGACACAGATACGCAGTATTTT.

The rearrangement links TRBV10-1 to TRBJ2-3; D not resolved. From germline, CDR1 is WNHNN and CDR2 SYGVQD (reference sequence). Deletions cut 6 bases from V and 0 bases from J, with 4 bases between. The CDR3 is made up of 12 amino acids. This chain's CDR3 is CASRTSTDTQYF. The DNA of the CDR3 is TGCGCCAGCAGGACTAGCACAGATACGCAGTATTTT.

This chain uses TRBV6-5 with TRBJ2-7; no clear D. Germline CDR1 reads MNHEY; CDR2 reads SVGAGI. The CDR3 contains 14 residues. Deletions cut 0 bases from V and 1 base from J, with 7 bases between. CDR3: CASSYSKQSYEQYF. The CDR3 DNA reads TGTGCCAGCAGTTACTCGAAACAGTCCTACGAGCAGTACTTC.

The chain recombines TRBV27 with TRBJ2-7; weak D call: TRBD1 (5 bases). This CDR3 has 15 residues. Deletions cut 3 bases from V and 2 bases from J, with 14 bases between. CDR1 and CDR2 (germline): MNHEY, SMNVEV (reference sequence). The CDR3 bases are TGTGCCAGCAGTTTGCGACAGCTCCCGACCTACGAGCAGTACTTC. This encodes CASSLRQLPTYEQYF.

The chain carries TRBV4-2 and TRBJ2-3; possible D gene TRBD2, 6 bases. The germline CDR1 and CDR2 sequences are LGHNA and YNFKEQ. V gave up 4 bases and J gave up 4 bases, with 18 bases separating them. The length of the CDR3 is 16 residues. The CDR3 here is CASSPGTGDLPDTQYF. CDR3 nucleotides: TGTGCCAGCAGCCCAGGGACGGGGGACCTCCCAGATACGCAGTATTTT.